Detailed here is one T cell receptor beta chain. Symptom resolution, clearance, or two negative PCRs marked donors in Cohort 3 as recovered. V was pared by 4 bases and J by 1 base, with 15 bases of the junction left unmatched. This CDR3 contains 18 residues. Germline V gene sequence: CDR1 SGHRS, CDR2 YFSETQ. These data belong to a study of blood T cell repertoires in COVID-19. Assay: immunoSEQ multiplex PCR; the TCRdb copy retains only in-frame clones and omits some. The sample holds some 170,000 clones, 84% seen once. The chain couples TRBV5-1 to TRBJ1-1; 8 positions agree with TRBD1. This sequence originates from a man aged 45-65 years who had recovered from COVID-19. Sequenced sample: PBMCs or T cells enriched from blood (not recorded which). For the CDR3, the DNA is TGCGCCAGCAGCCCAGGACAGGGACGTTGGGCGTCGAACACTGAAGCTTTCTTT. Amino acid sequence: CASSPGQGRWASNTEAFF.